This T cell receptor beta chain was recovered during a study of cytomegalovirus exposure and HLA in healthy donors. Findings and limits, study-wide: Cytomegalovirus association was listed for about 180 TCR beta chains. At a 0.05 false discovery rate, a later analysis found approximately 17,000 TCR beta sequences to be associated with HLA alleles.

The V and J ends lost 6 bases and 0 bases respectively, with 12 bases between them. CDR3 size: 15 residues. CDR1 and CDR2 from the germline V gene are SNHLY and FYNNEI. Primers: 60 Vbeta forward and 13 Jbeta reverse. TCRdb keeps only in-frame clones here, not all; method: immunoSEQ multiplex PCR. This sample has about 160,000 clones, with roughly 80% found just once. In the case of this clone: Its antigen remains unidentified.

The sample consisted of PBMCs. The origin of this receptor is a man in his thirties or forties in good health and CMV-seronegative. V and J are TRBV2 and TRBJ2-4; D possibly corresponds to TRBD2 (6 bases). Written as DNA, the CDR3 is TGTGCCAGCAGGGAGGGTAGCTTAGCCAAAAACATTCAGTACTTC. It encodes CASREGSLAKNIQYF.